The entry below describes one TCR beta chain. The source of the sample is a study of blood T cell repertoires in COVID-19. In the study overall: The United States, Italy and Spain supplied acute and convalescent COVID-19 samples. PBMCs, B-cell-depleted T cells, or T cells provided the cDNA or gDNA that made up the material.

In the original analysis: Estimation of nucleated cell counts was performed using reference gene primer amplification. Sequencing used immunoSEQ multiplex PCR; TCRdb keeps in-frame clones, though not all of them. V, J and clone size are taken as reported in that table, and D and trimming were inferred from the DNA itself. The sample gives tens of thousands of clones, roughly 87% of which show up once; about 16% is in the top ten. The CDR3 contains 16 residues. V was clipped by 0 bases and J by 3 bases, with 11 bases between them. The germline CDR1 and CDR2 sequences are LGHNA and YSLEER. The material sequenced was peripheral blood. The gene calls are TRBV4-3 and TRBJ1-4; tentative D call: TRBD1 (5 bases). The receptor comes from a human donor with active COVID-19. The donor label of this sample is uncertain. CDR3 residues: CASSQDRGVPNEKLFF. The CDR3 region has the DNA TGCGCCAGCAGCCAAGATCGGGGGGTCCCTAATGAAAAACTGTTTTTT.